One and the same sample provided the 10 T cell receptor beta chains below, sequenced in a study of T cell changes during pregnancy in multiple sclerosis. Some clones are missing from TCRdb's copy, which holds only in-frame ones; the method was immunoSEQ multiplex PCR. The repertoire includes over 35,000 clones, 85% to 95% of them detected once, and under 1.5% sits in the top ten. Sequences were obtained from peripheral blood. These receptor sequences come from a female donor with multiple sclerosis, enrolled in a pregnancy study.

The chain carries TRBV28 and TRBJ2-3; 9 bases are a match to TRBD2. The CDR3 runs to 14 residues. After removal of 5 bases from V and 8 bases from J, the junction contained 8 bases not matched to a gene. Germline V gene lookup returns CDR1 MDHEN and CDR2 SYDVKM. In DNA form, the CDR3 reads TGTGCCAGCAGTCTAATCCGAGCGGGAGGTACGCAGTATTTT. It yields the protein CASSLIRAGGTQYF.

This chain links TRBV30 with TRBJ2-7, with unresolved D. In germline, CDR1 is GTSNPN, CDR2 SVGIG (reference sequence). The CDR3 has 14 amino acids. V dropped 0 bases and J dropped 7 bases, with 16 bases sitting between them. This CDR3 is CAWSVLKLIGEQYF. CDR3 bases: TGTGCCTGGAGTGTACTTAAACTGATAGGGGAGCAGTACTTC.

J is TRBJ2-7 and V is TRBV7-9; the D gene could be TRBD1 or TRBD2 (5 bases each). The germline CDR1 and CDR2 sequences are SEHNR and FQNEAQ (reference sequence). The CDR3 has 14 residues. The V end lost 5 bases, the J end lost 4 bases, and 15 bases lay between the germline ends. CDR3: CASSSRDPPYEQYF. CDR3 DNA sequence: TGTGCCAGCAGCAGCCGGGACCCCCCTTACGAGCAGTACTTC.

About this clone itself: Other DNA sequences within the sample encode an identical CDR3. The CDR3 bases are TGTGCCAGCAGTCAGGGAAGCAATCAGCCCCAGCATTTT. Protein sequence: CASSQGSNQPQHF. V usage is TRBV27 and J usage is TRBJ1-5; tentatively, D is TRBD1 (5 bases). CDR1 is MNHEY and CDR2 is SMNVEV in the germline V gene (reference sequence). This CDR3 has 13 residues. Trimming removed 5 bases from V and 1 base from J, with 6 bases in between.

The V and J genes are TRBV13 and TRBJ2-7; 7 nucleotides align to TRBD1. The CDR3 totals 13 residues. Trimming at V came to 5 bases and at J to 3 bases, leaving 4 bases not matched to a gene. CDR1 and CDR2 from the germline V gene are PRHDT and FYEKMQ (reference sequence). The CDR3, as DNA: TGTGCCAGCAGCCACCAGGGGGACTACGAGCAGTACTTC. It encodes CASSHQGDYEQYF.

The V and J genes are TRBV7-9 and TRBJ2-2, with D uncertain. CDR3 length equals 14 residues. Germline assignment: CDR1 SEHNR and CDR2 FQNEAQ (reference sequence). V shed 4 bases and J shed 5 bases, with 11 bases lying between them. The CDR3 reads CASSYRAGTGELFF. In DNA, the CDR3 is TGTGCCAGCAGCTATCGGGCCGGTACCGGGGAGCTGTTTTTT.

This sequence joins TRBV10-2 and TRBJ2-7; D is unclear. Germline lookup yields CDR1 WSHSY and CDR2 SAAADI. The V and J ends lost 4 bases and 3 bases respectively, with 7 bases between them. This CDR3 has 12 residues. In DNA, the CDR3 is TGCGCCAGCAGTGGGGGTTACTACGAGCAGTACTTC. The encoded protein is CASSGGYYEQYF.

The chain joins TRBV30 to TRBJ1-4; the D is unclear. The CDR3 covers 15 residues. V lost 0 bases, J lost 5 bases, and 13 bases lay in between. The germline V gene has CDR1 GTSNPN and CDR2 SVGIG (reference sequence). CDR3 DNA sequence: TGTGCCTGGAGTGTATACTGGGGAAAGAATGAAAAACTGTTTTTT. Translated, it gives CAWSVYWGKNEKLFF.

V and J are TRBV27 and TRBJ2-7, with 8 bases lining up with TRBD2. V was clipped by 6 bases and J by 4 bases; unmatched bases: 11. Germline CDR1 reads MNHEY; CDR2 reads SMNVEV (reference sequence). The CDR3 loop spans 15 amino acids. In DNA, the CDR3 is TGTGCCAGCAGCCCACGACCCGGGAGGGTTTACGAGCAGTACTTC. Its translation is CASSPRPGRVYEQYF.

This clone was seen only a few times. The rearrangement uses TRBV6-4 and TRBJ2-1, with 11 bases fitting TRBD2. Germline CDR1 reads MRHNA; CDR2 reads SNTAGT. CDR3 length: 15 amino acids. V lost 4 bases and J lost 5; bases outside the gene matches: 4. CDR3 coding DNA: TGTGCCAGCAGTGTGGGACTAGCGGAAAACAATGAGCAGTTCTTC. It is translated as CASSVGLAENNEQFF.